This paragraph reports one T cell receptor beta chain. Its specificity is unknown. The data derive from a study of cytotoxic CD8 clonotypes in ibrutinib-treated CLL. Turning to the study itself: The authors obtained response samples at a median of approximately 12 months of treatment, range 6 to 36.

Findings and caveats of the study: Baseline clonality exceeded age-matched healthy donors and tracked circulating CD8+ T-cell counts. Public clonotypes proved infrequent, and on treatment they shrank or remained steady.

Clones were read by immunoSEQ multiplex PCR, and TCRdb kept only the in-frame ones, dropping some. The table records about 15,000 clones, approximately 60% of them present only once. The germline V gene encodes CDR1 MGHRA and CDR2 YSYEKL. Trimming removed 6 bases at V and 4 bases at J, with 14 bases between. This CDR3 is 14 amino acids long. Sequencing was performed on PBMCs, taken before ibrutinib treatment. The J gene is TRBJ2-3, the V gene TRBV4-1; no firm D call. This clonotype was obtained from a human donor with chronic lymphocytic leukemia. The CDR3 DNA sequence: TGCGCCAGCAGGTCGTATCTGGGGTCAGATACGCAGTATTTT. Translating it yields CASRSYLGSDTQYF.